There are a few counts of the clone carrying this T cell receptor (beta chain). Profiled with immunoSEQ multiplex PCR; TCRdb holds only in-frame clones, not every one. The sample contains more than 350,000 clones, around 89% of which appear only once. This CDR3 region has 14 residues. Trimming stripped 5 bases from V and 6 bases from J, with 18 bases between. Germline V CDR1 and CDR2: SGDLS, YYNGEE. The sample comes from a study of blood T cell repertoires in COVID-19. This rearrangement joins TRBV9 to TRBJ2-7, with a possible D match to TRBD2 (5 bases). The material sequenced was PBMCs or T cells enriched from blood (not recorded which). This receptor was obtained from a man aged 18 to 29 who had recovered from COVID-19. CDR3 sequence (DNA): TGTGCCAGCAGAGAAGGCATGTCAGGAGGCGAGCAGTACTTC. Protein: CASREGMSGGEQYF.